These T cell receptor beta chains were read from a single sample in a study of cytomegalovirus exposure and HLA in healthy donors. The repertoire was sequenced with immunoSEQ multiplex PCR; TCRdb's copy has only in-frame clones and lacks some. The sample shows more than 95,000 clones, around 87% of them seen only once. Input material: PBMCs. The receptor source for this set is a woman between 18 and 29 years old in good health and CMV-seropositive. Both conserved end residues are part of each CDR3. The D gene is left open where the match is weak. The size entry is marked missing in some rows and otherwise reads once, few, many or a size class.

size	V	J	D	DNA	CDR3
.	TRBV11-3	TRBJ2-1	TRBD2	TGTGCCAGCAGCCTTAGCGGGGGGGCAGGGTCCTACAATGAGCAGTTCTTC	CASSLSGGAGSYNEQFF
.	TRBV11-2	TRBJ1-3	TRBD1	TGTGCCAGCAGCTCCTACAGGGGGAAAGGTCGGAACACCATATATTTT	CASSSYRGKGRNTIYF
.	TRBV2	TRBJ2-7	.	TGTGCCAGCAGGCAAGAGGGTCCCTACGAGCAGTACTTC	CASRQEGPYEQYF
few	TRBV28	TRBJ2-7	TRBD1	TGTGCCAGCACGTTACAAGGACAGGGAGCCTACGAGCAGTACTTC	CASTLQGQGAYEQYF
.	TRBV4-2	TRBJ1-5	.	TGTGCCAGCAGCCAAGATATCTCCGGTCATAATCAGCCCCAGCATTTT	CASSQDISGHNQPQHF
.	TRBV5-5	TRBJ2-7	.	TGTGCCAGCAGCTTTGGTCTCGAGATCTACGAGCAGTACTTC	CASSFGLEIYEQYF
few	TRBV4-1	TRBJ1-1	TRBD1	TGCGCCAGCAGCCATCCAGGACAGGGGATGAACACTGAAGCTTTCTTT	CASSHPGQGMNTEAFF
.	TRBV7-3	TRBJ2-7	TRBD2	TGTGCCAGCAGCTTAGGGACTAGCGGTTCCTACGAGCAGTACTTC	CASSLGTSGSYEQYF
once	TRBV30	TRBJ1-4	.	TGTGCCTGGAACAGGAGAACTAATGAAAAACTGTTTTTT	CAWNRRTNEKLFF
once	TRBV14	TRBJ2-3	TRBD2	TGTGCCAGCACGGGGGGAAAGCGGTTAACGGAGCCTAGCACAGATACGCAGTATTTT	CASTGGKRLTEPSTDTQYF
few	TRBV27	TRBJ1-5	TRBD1	TGTGCCAGCAGTTCGTCGTGGACAGGGGGGAATCAGCCCCAGCATTTT	CASSSSWTGGNQPQHF
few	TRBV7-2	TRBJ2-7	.	TGTGCCAGCAGCTTTGGCGGAGGCTCCTACGAGCAGTACTTC	CASSFGGGSYEQYF
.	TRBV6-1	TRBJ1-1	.	TGTGCCAGCAGTCGCCTGGGAGTGAGCACTGAAGCTTTCTTT	CASSRLGVSTEAFF
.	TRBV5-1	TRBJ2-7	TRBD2	TGCGCCAGCAGCGCCGGACTAGGTAACCGTCCCGAGCAGTACTTC	CASSAGLGNRPEQYF
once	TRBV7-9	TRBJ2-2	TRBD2	TGTGCCAGCAGCCGTGGGGGACTAGCGGGGTTCACCGGGGAGCTGTTTTTT	CASSRGGLAGFTGELFF
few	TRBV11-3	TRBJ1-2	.	TGTGCCAGCAGCTTAGTAGGACACCACTATGGCTACACCTTC	CASSLVGHHYGYTF
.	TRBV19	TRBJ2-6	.	TGTGCCAGTAGTAGGGCCTCTGGGGCCAACGTCCTGACTTTC	CASSRASGANVLTF
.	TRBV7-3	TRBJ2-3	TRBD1	TGTGCCAGCAGCCTGTATCCCGGGACAGCCTATACAGATACGCAGTATTTT	CASSLYPGTAYTDTQYF
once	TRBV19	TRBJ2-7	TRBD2	TGTGCCAGTAGTATAGTGAGGCTAGCGGGACCCAAGATCACCTACGAGCAGTACTTC	CASSIVRLAGPKITYEQYF
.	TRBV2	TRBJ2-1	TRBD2	TGTGCCAGCAGTGCGGCGGGAGCGATGAGTGAGCAGTTCTTC	CASSAAGAMSEQFF